A single sample gave rise to the 24 T cell receptor beta chains below, sequenced in a study of blood T cells in healthy people across ages (dated by TCRdb to between 2014 and 2017). The protocol used for the library was 5' RACE. For sequencing, an Illumina HiSeq 2500 was employed. A second PCR of about 6 to 11 cycles was performed with a sample-barcoded 5' primer and a J-beta primer mix. TCRdb trimmed public reads at Q25 via fastp, called clones via MiXCR and kept in-frame beta chains. Rows merge per CDR3 protein into single entries with the most common DNA and genes. This sample is represented by approximately 780,000 distinct CDR3 sequences; more than 25% of them were singletons. The ten largest make up 3% of the sample. This sample was shared with a second study, whose subject was T cells of mothers and their children.

The sequencing input was blood. These receptors originate from a boy younger than 18 in good health.

This clonotype has more than one count but fewer than ten. This rearrangement joins TRBV20-1 to TRBJ2-5; a weak D match, TRBD2 (5 bases). Germline V gene sequence: CDR1 DFQATT, CDR2 SNEGSKA (reference sequence). The CDR3 spans 14 residues. Between the trimmed V and J ends, which lost 3 bases and 5 bases, there was a span of 16 bases. Here the CDR3 DNA reads TGCAGTGCTAGCTTCCCGGCCCCGGGGGAGACCCAGTACTTC. Its translation: CSASFPAPGETQYF.

This clonotype was seen a few times. V is TRBV7-2 and J is TRBJ1-1, with D uncertain. V lost 2 bases, J lost 4 bases, and 11 bases lay in between. CDR1 is SGHTA and CDR2 is FQGNSA in the germline V gene. The CDR3 has 14 amino acids. This chain's CDR3 is CASSLTSAGTEAFF. CDR3 nucleotide sequence: TGTGCCAGCAGCTTAACCTCAGCGGGCACTGAAGCTTTCTTT.

This sequence joins TRBV2 and TRBJ1-1; weak D call: TRBD1 (6 bases). This CDR3 has 13 amino acids. The germline V gene encodes CDR1 SNHLY and CDR2 FYNNEI. Trimming removed 7 bases from V and 2 bases from J, with 11 bases in between. The CDR3 region has the DNA TGTGCCAGCACCGAGGACAGCAACACTGAAGCTTTCTTT. Amino acid sequence: CASTEDSNTEAFF.

The chain combines TRBV20-1 with TRBJ2-7; D is undetermined. Germline V gene sequence: CDR1 DFQATT, CDR2 SNEGSKA (reference sequence). The CDR3 has 13 residues. V was clipped by 6 bases and J by 6 bases, with 18 bases between them. CDR3 loop: CSASSKPELEQYF. The CDR3 DNA is TGCAGTGCGTCGAGCAAACCCGAGCTCGAGCAGTACTTC.

In this sample, this clonotype turned up a few times. The V and J genes are TRBV2 and TRBJ1-2; D not resolved. The CDR3 has 14 amino acids. V lost 1 base and J lost 4, with 10 bases in between. CDR1 and CDR2 (germline): SNHLY, FYNNEI. CDR3 DNA sequence: TGTGCCAGCAGTGAAGGCATTTTAGGCTATGGCTACACCTTC. Protein product: CASSEGILGYGYTF.

The gene calls are TRBV28 and TRBJ2-1; 13 nucleotides agree with TRBD2. This CDR3 is 18 amino acids long. Germline V gene data show CDR1 as MDHEN and CDR2 as SYDVKM. After removal of 3 bases from V and 0 bases from J, the junction contained 5 bases not matched to a gene. CDR3 region: CASSFGLAGVPSYNEQFF. Here the CDR3 DNA reads TGTGCCAGCAGTTTCGGACTAGCGGGAGTTCCCTCCTACAATGAGCAGTTCTTC.

The gene calls are TRBV3-1 and TRBJ2-2, with D uncertain. V gave up 4 bases and J gave up 4 bases, with 10 bases separating them. Germline assignment: CDR1 LGHDT and CDR2 YNNKEL (reference sequence). There are 14 residues in the CDR3. The CDR3 DNA sequence: TGTGCCAGCAGCCCCCGACGATCCACCGGGGAGCTGTTTTTT. Protein product: CASSPRRSTGELFF.

In this sample, this clonotype turned up a few times. This chain links TRBV6-1 with TRBJ2-3; TRBD1 matches 10 bases. This CDR3 contains 16 residues. The V segment lost 7 bases and the J segment 5 bases; nucleotides outside the gene matches: 12. In germline, CDR1 is MNHNS, CDR2 SASEGT. CDR3 residues: CASTTSRDRGVDTQYF. In nucleotides, the CDR3 is TGTGCCAGCACCACCTCCAGGGACAGGGGAGTAGATACGCAGTATTTT.

V usage is TRBV14 and J usage is TRBJ2-7, with 9 bases lining up with TRBD1. Germline values: CDR1 SGHDN, CDR2 FVKESK. V lost 1 base and J lost 0; bases outside the gene matches: 10. CDR3 length: 18 amino acids. The CDR3 region has the DNA TGTGCCAGCAGCCAAGGCCCTGGGACAGGGAGGGTCTCCTACGAGCAGTACTTC. Translation: CASSQGPGTGRVSYEQYF.

This clonotype was seen only a few times. The V call is TRBV6-1, the J call TRBJ1-5; perhaps TRBD1 as D (6 bases). The CDR3 runs to 16 residues. The ends were cut back, 6 bases at V and 0 bases at J, with 15 bases in the middle. CDR1 is MNHNS, CDR2 SASEGT, per germline. The CDR3 region is CASSAPGGYSNQPQHF. The CDR3 DNA follows: TGTGCCAGCAGCGCTCCCGGGGGCTATAGCAATCAGCCCCAGCATTTT.

The J gene is TRBJ2-6, the V gene TRBV12-3 or TRBV12-4, with unresolved D. The CDR3 spans 14 residues. V lost 11 bases and J lost 1, with 12 bases in between. The CDR3 nucleotides read TGTGCCTGCACCAAATGGTCTGGGGCCAACGTCCTGACTTTC. It encodes CACTKWSGANVLTF.

The J gene is TRBJ2-5, the V gene TRBV4-2; 7 nucleotides align to TRBD2. The last part of the DNA fits TRBJ2-1 better; the J call may be wrong. CDR3 length equals 18 residues. Per the germline V gene, CDR1 is LGHNA and CDR2 is YNFKEQ. The CDR3 spells CASSQGPLAGDPYNEQFF. The DNA for the CDR3 is TGTGCCAGCAGCCAAGGACCACTGGCGGGGGACCCCTACAATGAGCAGTTCTTC.

The chain employs TRBV6-5 and TRBJ2-5; 11 positions match TRBD2. Germline-derived CDR1 and CDR2 are MNHEY and SVGAGI. The CDR3 has 16 amino acids. V shed 5 bases, J shed 6 bases, and the junction held 11 bases outside the gene matches. The CDR3 region is CASSSTLAGGGKTQYF. DNA for the CDR3: TGTGCCAGCAGTAGTACTCTAGCGGGGGGAGGGAAGACCCAGTACTTC.

This chain connects TRBV10-2 to TRBJ2-5; 13 bases match TRBD2. The CDR3 is 15 residues long. In germline, CDR1 is WSHSY, CDR2 SAAADI. The V and J ends lost 8 bases and 4 bases, in that order; junction bases with no gene match: 7. The CDR3 loop reads CASGRLAGGRETQYF. The DNA for the CDR3 is TGCGCCAGCGGCAGACTAGCGGGGGGCCGAGAGACCCAGTACTTC.

This clonotype showed up just a few times. V usage is TRBV24-1 and J usage is TRBJ2-3, with D possibly being TRBD1 (5 bases). The CDR3 covers 13 residues. Germline lookup yields CDR1 KGHDR and CDR2 SFDVKD. The V and J ends lost 0 bases and 5 bases respectively, with 5 bases between them. The CDR3 DNA sequence: TGTGCCACCAGTGATTTGCAGGGAGATACGCAGTATTTT. Residues: CATSDLQGDTQYF.

This clonotype turned up a few times. The rearrangement uses TRBV10-3 and TRBJ2-7, with TRBD2 as a possible D gene (6 bases). Per germline, CDR1 ENHRY and CDR2 SYGVKD. V was cut by 7 bases and J by 3 bases, with 16 bases left in between. This CDR3 has 14 amino acids. CDR3 protein: CAIMERAGNYEQYF. The CDR3 DNA reads TGTGCCATCATGGAGCGGGCAGGGAACTACGAGCAGTACTTC.

This clonotype showed up just a few times. The chain couples TRBV7-9 to TRBJ2-5; 7 bases line up with TRBD1. The J call is doubtful: the DNA matches TRBJ2-7 better. The CDR3 extends over 14 amino acids. Germline V lookup: CDR1 SEHNR, CDR2 FQNEAQ (reference sequence). The CDR3 loop reads CASSRRDSVSEQYF. Written as DNA, the CDR3 is TGTGCCAGCAGCCGCCGGGACAGTGTCTCCGAGCAGTACTTC.

For this clonotype: At one boundary the junction diverges from the germline segment, which might be a read error. V usage is TRBV2 and J usage is TRBJ2-3, with D tentatively TRBD2 (5 bases). Germline values: CDR1 SNHLY, CDR2 FYNNEI. The CDR3 runs 11 residues. CDR3: CTSGVGDTQYF. The DNA for the CDR3 is TGTACCAGCGGAGTGGGAGATACGCAGTATTTT.

The chain has TRBV24-1 and TRBJ2-1, with D possibly matching TRBD2 (5 bases). The V gene lost 3 bases and the J gene lost 4 bases, with 15 bases spanning the gap. This CDR3 has 16 residues. The germline CDR1 and CDR2 sequences are KGHDR and SFDVKD. DNA of the CDR3: TGTGCCACCAGTGATAGTCGCGGGTCGGGTTACAATGAGCAGTTCTTC. This codes for CATSDSRGSGYNEQFF.

There are a few counts of this clonotype. This sequence joins TRBV7-9 and TRBJ2-5; tentatively, D is TRBD2 (7 bases). V lost 5 bases, J lost 1 base, and 14 bases lay in between. The CDR3 length is 15 residues. The germline gives CDR1 SEHNR, CDR2 FQNEAQ (reference sequence). For the CDR3, the DNA is TGTGCCAGCAGCCCAGGCGGGGGCTTCCAAGAGACCCAGTACTTC. Translating it yields CASSPGGGFQETQYF.

This clonotype was picked up many times. J is TRBJ2-2 and V is TRBV9, with 10 bases fitting TRBD1. V lost 0 bases, J lost 7 bases, and 3 bases stayed unmatched. This CDR3 is built from 15 residues. From germline, CDR1 is SGDLS and CDR2 YYNGEE. This CDR3 reads CASSVGQGAVGELFF. CDR3 coding DNA: TGTGCCAGCAGCGTAGGACAGGGGGCGGTCGGGGAGCTGTTTTTT.

The chain is built from TRBV4-1 and TRBJ1-2; TRBD1 aligns across 8 bases. Losses at the gene ends were 5 bases for V and 3 bases for J; bases not matched to a gene: 8. The CDR3 runs to 15 residues. CDR1 MGHRA and CDR2 YSYEKL come from the germline V gene. The CDR3 bases are TGCGCCAGCAGCTCTCAGACAGGGGATTACTATGGCTACACCTTC. Amino acids: CASSSQTGDYYGYTF.

This clonotype was seen only a few times. The chain employs TRBV5-5 and TRBJ2-2, with no clear D. The CDR3 runs 16 residues. Trimming took 4 bases from V and 1 from J, leaving 14 bases between them. CDR1 is SGHKS, CDR2 YYEKEE, per germline (reference sequence). The CDR3 region has the DNA TGTGCCAGCAGCCCGTTTAGGATTAGGAACACCGGGGAGCTGTTTTTT. It specifies CASSPFRIRNTGELFF.

This clonotype was detected only once. V gene TRBV25-1 combines with J gene TRBJ2-1; a weak D match, TRBD2 (6 bases). Trimming stripped 3 bases from V and 1 base from J, with 7 bases between. CDR3 length: 14 amino acids. The germline V gene has CDR1 MGHDK and CDR2 SYGVNS. This CDR3 reads CASSEAGSYNEQFF. The CDR3 coding sequence is TGTGCCAGCAGTGAGGCGGGGTCCTACAATGAGCAGTTCTTC.